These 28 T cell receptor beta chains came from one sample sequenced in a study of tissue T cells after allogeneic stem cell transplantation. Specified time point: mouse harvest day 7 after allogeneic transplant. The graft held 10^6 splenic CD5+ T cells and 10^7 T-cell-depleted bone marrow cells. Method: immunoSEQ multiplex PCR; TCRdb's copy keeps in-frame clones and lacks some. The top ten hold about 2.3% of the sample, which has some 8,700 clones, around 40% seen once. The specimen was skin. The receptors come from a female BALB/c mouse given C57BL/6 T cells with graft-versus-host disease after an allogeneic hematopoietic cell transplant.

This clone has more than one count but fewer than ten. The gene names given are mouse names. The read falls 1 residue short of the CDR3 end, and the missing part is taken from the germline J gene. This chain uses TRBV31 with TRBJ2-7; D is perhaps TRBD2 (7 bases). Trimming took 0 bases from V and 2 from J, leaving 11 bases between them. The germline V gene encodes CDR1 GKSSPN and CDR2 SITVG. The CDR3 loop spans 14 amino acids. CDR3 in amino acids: CAWSLGWGPYEQYF. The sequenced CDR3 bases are TGTGCCTGGAGTCTAGGCTGGGGGCCCTATGAACAGTAC.

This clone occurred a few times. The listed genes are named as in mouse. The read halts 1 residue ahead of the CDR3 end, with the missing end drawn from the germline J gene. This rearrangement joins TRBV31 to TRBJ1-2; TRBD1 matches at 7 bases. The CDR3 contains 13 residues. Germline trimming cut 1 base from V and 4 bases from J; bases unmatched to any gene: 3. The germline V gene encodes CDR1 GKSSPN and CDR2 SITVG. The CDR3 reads CAWSRDSGSDYTF. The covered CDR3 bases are TGTGCCTGGAGTCGGGACAGTGGCTCCGACTACACC.

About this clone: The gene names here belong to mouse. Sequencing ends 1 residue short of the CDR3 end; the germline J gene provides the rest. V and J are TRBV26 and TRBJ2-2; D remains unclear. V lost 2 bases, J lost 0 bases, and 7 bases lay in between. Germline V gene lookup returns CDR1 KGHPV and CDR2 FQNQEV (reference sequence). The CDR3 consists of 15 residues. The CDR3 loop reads CASSLAVANTGQLYF. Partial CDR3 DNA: TGTGCCAGCAGTCTGGCCGTTGCAAACACCGGGCAGCTCTAC. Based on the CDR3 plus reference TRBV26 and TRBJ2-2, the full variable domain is NSKVIQTPRYLVKGQGQKAKMRCIPEKGHPVVFWYQQNKNNEFKFLINFQNQEVLQQIDMTEKRFSAECPSNSPCSLEIQSSEAGDSALYLCASSLAVANTGQLYFGEGSKLTVL.

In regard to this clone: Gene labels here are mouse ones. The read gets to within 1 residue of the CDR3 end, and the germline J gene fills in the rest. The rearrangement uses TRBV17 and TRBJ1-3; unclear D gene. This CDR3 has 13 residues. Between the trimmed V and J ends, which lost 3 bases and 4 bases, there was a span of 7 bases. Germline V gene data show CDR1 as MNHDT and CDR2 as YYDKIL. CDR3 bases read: TGTGCTAGCAGTAGGGTGCCGGGAAATACGCTCTAT. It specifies CASSRVPGNTLY. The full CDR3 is CASSRVPGNTLYF.

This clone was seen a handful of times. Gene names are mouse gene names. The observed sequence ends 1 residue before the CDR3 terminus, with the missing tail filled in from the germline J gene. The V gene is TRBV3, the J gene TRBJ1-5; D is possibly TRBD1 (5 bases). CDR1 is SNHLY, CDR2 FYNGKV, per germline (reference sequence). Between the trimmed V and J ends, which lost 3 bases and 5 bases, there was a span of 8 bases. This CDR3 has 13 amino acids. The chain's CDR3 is CASSFGRDQAPLF. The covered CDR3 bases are TGTGCCAGCAGCTTTGGCAGGGACCAGGCTCCGCTT.

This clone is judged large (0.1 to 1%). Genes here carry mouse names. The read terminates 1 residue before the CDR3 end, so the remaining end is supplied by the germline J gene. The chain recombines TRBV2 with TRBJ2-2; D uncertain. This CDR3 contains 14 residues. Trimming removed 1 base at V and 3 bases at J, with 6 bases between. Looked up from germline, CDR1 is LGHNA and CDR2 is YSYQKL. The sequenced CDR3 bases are TGTGCCAGCAGCCAAGCCCAGTACACCGGGCAGCTCTAC. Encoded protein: CASSQAQYTGQLY. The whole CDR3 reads CASSQAQYTGQLYF.

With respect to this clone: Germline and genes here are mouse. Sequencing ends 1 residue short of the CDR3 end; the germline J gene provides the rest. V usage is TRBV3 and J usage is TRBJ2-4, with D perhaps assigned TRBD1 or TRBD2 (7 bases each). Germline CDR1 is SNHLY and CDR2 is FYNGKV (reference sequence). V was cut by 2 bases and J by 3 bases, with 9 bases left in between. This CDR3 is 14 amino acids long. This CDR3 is CASSLQGGQNTLYF. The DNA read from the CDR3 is TGTGCCAGCAGCTTACAGGGGGGCCAAAACACCTTGTAC. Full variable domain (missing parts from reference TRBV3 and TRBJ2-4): GPKVLQIPSHQIIDMGQMVTLNCDPVSNHLYFYWYKQILGQQMEFLVNFYNGKVMEKSKLFKDQFSVERPDGSYFTLKIQPTALEDSAVYFCASSLQGGQNTLYFGAGTRLSVL.

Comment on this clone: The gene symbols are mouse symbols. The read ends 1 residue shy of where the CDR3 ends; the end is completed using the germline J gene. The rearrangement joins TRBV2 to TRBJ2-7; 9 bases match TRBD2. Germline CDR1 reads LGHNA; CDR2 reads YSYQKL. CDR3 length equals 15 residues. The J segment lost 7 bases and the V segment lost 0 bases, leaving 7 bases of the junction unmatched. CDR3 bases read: TGTGCCAGCAGCCAAGATGTCTGGGGGGGGCTAGAACAGTAC. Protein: CASSQDVWGGLEQY. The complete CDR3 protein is CASSQDVWGGLEQYF.

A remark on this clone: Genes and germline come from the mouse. CDR3 loop: CASSQDPNSGNTLYF. Partial CDR3 DNA: TGTGCCAGCAGCCAAGATCCCAATTCTGGAAATACGCTCTAT. The chain has TRBV2 and TRBJ1-3; D is uncertain. The read terminates 1 residue ahead of where the CDR3 ends, so the germline J gene completes it. V lost 0 bases and J lost 0, with 6 bases in between. The CDR3 length is 15 residues. CDR1 is LGHNA, CDR2 YSYQKL, per germline.

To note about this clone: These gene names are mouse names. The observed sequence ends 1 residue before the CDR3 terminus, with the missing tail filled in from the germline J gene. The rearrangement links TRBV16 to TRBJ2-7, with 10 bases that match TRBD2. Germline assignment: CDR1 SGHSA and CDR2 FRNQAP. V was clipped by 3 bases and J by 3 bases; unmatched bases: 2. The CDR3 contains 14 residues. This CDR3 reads CASSFGTGVYEQYF. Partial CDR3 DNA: TGTGCAAGCAGCTTTGGGACTGGGGTCTATGAACAGTAC.

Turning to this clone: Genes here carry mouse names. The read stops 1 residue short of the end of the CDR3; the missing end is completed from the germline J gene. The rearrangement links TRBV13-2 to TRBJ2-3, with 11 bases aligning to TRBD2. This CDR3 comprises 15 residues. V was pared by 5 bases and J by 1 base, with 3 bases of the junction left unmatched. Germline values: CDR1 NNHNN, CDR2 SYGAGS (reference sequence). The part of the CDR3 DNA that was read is TGTGCCAGCGGGAGGGGACTGGGGGGTGCAGAAACGCTGTAT. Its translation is CASGRGLGGAETLY. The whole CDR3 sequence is CASGRGLGGAETLYF.

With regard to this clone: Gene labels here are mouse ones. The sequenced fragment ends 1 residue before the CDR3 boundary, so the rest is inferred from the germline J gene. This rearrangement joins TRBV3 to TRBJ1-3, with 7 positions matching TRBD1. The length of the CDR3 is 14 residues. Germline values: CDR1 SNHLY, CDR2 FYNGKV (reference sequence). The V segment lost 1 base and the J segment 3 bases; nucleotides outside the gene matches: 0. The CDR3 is CASSLDRGGNTLYF. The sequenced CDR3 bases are TGTGCCAGCAGCTTAGACAGGGGTGGAAATACGCTCTAT.

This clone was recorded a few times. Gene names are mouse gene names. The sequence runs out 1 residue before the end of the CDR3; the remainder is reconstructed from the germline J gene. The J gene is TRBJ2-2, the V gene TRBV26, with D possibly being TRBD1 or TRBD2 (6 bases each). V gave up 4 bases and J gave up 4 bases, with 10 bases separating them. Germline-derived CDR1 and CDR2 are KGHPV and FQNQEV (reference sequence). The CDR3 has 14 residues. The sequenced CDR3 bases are TGTGCCAGCAGTCCGGGGGCGGGCACCGGGCAGCTCTAC. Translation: CASSPGAGTGQLY. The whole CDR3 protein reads CASSPGAGTGQLYF.

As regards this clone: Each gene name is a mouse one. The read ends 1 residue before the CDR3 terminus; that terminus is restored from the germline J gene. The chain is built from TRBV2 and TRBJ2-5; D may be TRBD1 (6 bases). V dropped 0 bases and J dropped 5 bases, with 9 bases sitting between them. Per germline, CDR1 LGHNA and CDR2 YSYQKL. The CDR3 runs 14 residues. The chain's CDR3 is CASSQEGGGDTQYF. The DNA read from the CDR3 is TGTGCCAGCAGCCAAGAAGGAGGGGGAGACACCCAGTAC.

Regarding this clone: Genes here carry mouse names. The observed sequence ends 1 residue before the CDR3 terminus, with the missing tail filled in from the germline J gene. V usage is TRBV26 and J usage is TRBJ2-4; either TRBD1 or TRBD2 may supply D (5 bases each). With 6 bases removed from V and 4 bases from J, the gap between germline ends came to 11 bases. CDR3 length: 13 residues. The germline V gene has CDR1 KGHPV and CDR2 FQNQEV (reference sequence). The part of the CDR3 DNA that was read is TGTGCCAGCAGCCGGGACGGAAAAAACACCTTGTAC. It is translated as CASSRDGKNTLY. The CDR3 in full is CASSRDGKNTLYF.

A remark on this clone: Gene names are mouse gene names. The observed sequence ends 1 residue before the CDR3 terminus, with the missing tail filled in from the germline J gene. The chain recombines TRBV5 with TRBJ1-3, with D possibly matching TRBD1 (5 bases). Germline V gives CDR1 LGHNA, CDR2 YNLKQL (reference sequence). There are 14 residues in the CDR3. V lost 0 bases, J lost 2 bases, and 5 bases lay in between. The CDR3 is CASSQEGAGNTLYF. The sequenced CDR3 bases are TGTGCCAGCAGCCAAGAGGGGGCTGGAAATACGCTCTAT.

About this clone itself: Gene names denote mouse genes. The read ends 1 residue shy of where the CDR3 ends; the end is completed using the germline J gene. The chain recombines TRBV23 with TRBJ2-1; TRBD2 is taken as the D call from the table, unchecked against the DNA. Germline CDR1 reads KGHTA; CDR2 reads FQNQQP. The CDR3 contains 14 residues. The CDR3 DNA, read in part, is TGCTCCAGCAGTCAATCTGCTGGGGGGGCTGAGCAGTTC. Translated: CSSSQSAGGAEQF. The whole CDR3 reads CSSSQSAGGAEQFF.

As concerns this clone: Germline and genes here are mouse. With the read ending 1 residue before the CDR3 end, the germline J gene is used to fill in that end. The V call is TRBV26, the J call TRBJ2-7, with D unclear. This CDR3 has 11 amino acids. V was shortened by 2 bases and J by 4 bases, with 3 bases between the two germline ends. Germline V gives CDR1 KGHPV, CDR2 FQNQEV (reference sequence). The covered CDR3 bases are TGTGCCAGCAGTCTGGGGTATGAACAGTAC. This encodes CASSLGYEQY. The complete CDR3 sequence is CASSLGYEQYF.

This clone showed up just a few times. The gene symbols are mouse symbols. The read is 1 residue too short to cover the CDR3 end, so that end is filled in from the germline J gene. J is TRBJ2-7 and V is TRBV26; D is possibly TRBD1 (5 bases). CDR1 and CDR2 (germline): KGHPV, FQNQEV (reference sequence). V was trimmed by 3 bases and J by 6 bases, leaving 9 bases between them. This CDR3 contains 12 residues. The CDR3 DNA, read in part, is TGTGCCAGCAGTCTTGGGAGGGGTGAACAGTAC. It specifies CASSLGRGEQY. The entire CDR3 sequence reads CASSLGRGEQYF.

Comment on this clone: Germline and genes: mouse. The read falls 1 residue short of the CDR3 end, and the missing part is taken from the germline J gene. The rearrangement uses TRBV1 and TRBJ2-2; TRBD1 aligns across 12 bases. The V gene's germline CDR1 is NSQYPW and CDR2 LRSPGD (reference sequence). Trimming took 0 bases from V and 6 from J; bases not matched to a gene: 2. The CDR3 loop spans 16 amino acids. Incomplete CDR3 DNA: TGCACCTGCAGTGCAGAGGGACAGGGGGCCGCCGGGCAGCTCTAC. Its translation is CTCSAEGQGAAGQLY. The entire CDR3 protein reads CTCSAEGQGAAGQLYF.

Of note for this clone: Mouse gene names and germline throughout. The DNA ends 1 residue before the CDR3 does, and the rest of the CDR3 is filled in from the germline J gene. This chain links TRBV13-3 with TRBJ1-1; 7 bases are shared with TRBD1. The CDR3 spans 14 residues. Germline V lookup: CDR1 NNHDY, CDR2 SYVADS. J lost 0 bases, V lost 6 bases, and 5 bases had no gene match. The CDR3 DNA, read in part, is TGTGCCAGCACACAGGGGTCCTCAAACACAGAAGTCTTC. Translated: CASTQGSSNTEVF. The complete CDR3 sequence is CASTQGSSNTEVFF.

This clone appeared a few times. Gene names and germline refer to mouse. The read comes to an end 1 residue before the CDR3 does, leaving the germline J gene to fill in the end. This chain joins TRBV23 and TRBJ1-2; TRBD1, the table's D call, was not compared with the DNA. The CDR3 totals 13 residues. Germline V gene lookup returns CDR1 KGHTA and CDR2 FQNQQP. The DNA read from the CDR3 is TGCTCCAGCAGTCCGACAGCAAACTCCGACTACACC. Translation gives CSSSPTANSDYT. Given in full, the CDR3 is CSSSPTANSDYTF.

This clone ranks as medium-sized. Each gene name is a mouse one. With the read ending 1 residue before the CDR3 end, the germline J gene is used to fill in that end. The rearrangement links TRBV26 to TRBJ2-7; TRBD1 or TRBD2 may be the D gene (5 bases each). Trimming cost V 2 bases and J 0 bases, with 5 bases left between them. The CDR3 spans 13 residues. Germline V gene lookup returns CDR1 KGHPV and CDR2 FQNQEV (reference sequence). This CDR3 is CASSLGGSYEQYF. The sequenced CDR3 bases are TGTGCCAGCAGTCTGGGGGGCTCCTATGAACAGTAC.

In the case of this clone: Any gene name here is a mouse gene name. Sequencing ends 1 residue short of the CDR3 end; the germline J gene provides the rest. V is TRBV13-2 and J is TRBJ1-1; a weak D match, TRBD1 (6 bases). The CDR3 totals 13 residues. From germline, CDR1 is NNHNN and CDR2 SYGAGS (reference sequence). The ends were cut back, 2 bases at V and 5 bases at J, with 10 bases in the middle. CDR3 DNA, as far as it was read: TGTGCCAGCGGTGAGGGACAAAAAACAGAAGTCTTC. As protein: CASGEGQKTEVF. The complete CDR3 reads CASGEGQKTEVFF.

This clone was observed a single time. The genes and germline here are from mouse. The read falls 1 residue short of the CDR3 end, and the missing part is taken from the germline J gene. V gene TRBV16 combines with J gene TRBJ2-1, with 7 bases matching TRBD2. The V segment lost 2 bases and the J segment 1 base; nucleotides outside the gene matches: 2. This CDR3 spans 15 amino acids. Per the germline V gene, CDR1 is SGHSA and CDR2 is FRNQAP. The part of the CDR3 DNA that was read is TGTGCAAGCAGCTTATGGGGGGAAAACTATGCTGAGCAGTTC. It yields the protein CASSLWGENYAEQF. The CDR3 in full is CASSLWGENYAEQFF.

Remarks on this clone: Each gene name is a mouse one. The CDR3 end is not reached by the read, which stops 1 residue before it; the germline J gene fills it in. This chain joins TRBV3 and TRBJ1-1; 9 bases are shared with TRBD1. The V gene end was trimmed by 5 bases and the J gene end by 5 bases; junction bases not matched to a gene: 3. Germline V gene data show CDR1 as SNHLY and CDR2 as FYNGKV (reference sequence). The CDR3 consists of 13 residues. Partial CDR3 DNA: TGTGCCAGCAGCGCGGGACAGGGAACAGAAGTCTTC. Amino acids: CASSAGQGTEVF. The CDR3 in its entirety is CASSAGQGTEVFF.

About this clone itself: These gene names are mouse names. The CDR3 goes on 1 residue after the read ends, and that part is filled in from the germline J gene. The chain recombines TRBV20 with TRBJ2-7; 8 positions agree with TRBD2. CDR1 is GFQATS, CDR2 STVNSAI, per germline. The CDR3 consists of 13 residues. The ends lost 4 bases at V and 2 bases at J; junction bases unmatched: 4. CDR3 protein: CGATGGRTYEQYF. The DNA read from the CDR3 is TGTGGTGCTACTGGGGGGAGGACCTATGAACAGTAC.

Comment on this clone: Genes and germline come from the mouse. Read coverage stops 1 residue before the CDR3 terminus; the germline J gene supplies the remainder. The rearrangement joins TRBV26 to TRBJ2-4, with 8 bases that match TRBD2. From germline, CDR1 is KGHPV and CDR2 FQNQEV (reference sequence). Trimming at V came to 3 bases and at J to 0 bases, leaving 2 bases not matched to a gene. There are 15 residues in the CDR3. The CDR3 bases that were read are TGTGCCAGCAGTCTTCTGGGGGGTAGTCAAAACACCTTGTAC. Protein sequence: CASSLLGGSQNTLY. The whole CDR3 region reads CASSLLGGSQNTLYF.